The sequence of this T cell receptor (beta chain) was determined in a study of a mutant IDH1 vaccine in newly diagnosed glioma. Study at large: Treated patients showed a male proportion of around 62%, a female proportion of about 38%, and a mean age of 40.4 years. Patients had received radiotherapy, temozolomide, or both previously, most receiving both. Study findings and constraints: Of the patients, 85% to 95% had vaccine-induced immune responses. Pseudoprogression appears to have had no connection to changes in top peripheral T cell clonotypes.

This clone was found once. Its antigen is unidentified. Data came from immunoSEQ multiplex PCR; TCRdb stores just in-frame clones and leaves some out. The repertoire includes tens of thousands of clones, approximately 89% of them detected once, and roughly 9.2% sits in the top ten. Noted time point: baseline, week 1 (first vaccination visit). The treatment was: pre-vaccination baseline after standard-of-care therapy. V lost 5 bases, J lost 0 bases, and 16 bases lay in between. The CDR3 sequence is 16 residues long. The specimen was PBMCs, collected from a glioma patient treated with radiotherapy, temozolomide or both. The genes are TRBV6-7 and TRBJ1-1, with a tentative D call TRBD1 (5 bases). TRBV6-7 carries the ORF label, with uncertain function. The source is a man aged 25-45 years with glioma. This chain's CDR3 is CASSGTRGLVNTEAFF. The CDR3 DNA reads TGTGCCAGCAGTGGTACTCGGGGACTGGTGAACACTGAAGCTTTCTTT.